This T cell receptor beta chain was identified during a study of CXCR3-negative and CXCR3-positive naive CD8 T cells. Points from the study as a whole: CXCR3-negative and CXCR3-positive naive cells shared comparable TRBV-TRBJ usage, but memory cells did not. Relative to memory CD8+ cells, whose diversity was much lower, both naive subsets had comparably high diversity. TRB CDR3 properties served as the basis for inferring TCR strength, and surface CD5 was comparable between naive subsets. Compared with CXCR3-negative naive cells, CXCR3-positive naive cells showed more hydrophobic TRB CDR3s.

CDR3 length equals 15 residues. Through 5' RACE with UMI labels, the TRB cDNA libraries were prepared. TCRdb reprocessed the 5' RACE reads, with one entry per CDR3 protein and no DNA. The sample data list about 120,000 distinct CDR3 sequences. On this clonotype itself: Its target is not known.

CD45RO-CCR7+CD27+CD95- cells counted as naive CD8+ T cells. J is TRBJ1-3 and V is TRBV12-3 or TRBV12-4. The sample comprised naive CXCR3+ CD8+ T cells from blood. Subset reported: CD45RO-CCR7+CD27+CD95- naive CD8+ T cells expressing CXCR3 (TNR3+). This sequence originates from a human donor in good health. Some clones in this sample may be carry-over from other donors' samples. The CDR3 spells CASSLLLDRGDTIYF.